A selection of T cell receptor beta chains follows, all from one sample in a study of blood T cell repertoires in COVID-19. The assay was immunoSEQ multiplex PCR, and TCRdb's table has in-frame clones only and misses some. Of roughly 150,000 clones listed, approximately 87% were seen once; the top ten hold about a tenth. Sequencing input: peripheral blood. These receptor sequences come from a woman between 65 and 79 years old with COVID-19, enrolled during active disease. CDR3s leave out the opening cysteine and the closing phenylalanine or tryptophan. Size is stated for part of the rows, as once, few or many counts, or as a class when the clone is expanded.

v_call	j_call	clone_size	cdr3_length	cdr3_aa
TRBV27	TRBJ2-5	NA	14	ASSFGGGGAQETQY
TRBV6-5	TRBJ1-5	NA	11	ATLGQHNQPQH
TRBV10-2	TRBJ1-3	NA	12	ASSEWADGNTIY
TRBV27	TRBJ2-3	NA	10	ASSLWTGWEY
TRBV3-1/TRBV3-2	TRBJ1-2	NA	12	ASSQRDSNYGYT
TRBV20-1	TRBJ1-1	NA	12	SASRQGMDTEAF
TRBV5-4	TRBJ2-7	NA	14	ASSLGAGGLSYEQY
TRBV6-5	TRBJ2-1	NA	11	AGGLGPYNEQF
TRBV18	TRBJ1-2	NA	13	ASSPQQGAPYGYT
TRBV5-1	TRBJ1-1	NA	10	ASSLDRVTAF
TRBV6-1	TRBJ1-5	NA	11	ATTGGSNQPQH
TRBV29-1	TRBJ2-7	NA	11	SPPVEGGHEQY
TRBV9	TRBJ2-5	few	12	ASSERTGGETQY
TRBV5-1	TRBJ2-1	NA	15	ASSLGVPRGGHNEQF
TRBV29-1	TRBJ2-3	NA	12	SVEGAGGVDTQY
TRBV30	TRBJ1-2	once	13	AWSVLRGAGYGYT
TRBV28	TRBJ1-2	NA	12	ASSLTAPNYGYT
TRBV7-3	TRBJ2-6	NA	13	ASSLDFAGANVLT
TRBV9	TRBJ2-3	NA	15	ASSVDPGQGARDTQY
TRBV10-3	TRBJ2-7	NA	12	AISGGGKAYEQY
TRBV11-2	TRBJ2-1	NA	12	ASSFNLAGSDEV
TRBV30	TRBJ1-2	NA	10	AWKGNNYGYT
TRBV5-5	TRBJ1-1	NA	11	ASSFRGETEAF
TRBV3-1/TRBV3-2	TRBJ2-1	NA	15	ASSQALSSGGAAEQF
TRBV28	TRBJ1-5	NA	12	ASSRNRGGQPQH
TRBV27	TRBJ1-2	NA	13	ASSLSATGLNGYT
TRBV30	TRBJ1-1	once	9	AWRQGAEAF
TRBV12-3/TRBV12-4	TRBJ1-5	NA	11	ASSPTGEQPQH
TRBV6-5	TRBJ2-7	NA	11	ASRRDGTYEQY
TRBV5-4	TRBJ2-7	NA	13	ASSLEGTRVYEQY
TRBV7-9	TRBJ2-1	NA	14	ASSPTGGSSYNEQF
TRBV18	TRBJ1-5	once	11	ASSLTLAEPQH
TRBV15	TRBJ2-3	NA	11	ATSRGLTDTQY
TRBV6-5	TRBJ1-5	NA	11	ASVTRVNQPQH
TRBV3-1/TRBV3-2	TRBJ1-5	NA	12	ASSLTGGSVPQH
TRBV11-3	TRBJ1-3	NA	14	ASSQDSTISGNTIY
TRBV28	TRBJ1-5	NA	15	ASSFSPRRGRAKPQH
TRBV30	TRBJ1-2	NA	12	AWSSTTGAGGYT
TRBV19	TRBJ1-4	NA	11	ASKIGRGEKLF
TRBV24-1	TRBJ1-2	NA	15	ATSDLGQGVTYDGYT
TRBV7-9	TRBJ1-1	NA	12	ASSFQGPNTEAF
TRBV28	TRBJ1-2	NA	10	ASSDHSYGYT
TRBV10-3	TRBJ1-5	NA	11	ATRQGDDQPQH
TRBV30	TRBJ1-4	once	11	AWSVPPARELF
TRBV11-2	TRBJ1-1	few	13	ASTIDRGKYTEAF
TRBV4-1	TRBJ1-2	NA	16	ASSQDSTGGENGSGYT
TRBV28	TRBJ1-3	NA	13	ASTRQGANRNTIY
TRBV11-2	TRBJ1-6	NA	13	ASGVENRGNSPLH
TRBV13	TRBJ1-5	once	16	ASSRSGTGVLRNQPQH
TRBV19	TRBJ2-2	NA	13	ASSINRGNNGELF
TRBV2	TRBJ1-3	NA	12	ASSTGFSGNTIY
TRBV21-1	TRBJ1-6	NA	17	ASSKARIPAPTYNSPLH
TRBV25-1	TRBJ2-3	few	11	ASSEDRPTTQY
TRBV7-2	TRBJ1-6	NA	13	ASSSTGGKDSPLH